Below, 31 T cell receptor beta chains from the same sample are listed, as sequenced in a study of blood T cell repertoires in COVID-19. Some clones are missing from TCRdb's copy, which holds only in-frame ones; the method was immunoSEQ multiplex PCR. The sample records about 290,000 clones, about nine tenths being singletons. Source material: peripheral blood. These receptors were taken from a woman in her 30s with COVID-19, enrolled during active disease.

The chain employs TRBV6-1 and TRBJ1-1; a possible D gene is TRBD1 (5 bases). V lost 1 base and J lost 0, with 9 bases in between. In germline, CDR1 is MNHNS, CDR2 SASEGT. The CDR3 covers 15 residues. CDR3 sequence (DNA): TGTGCCAGCAGTGAAGGGCTGGGGCTGAACACTGAAGCTTTCTTT. Protein sequence: CASSEGLGLNTEAFF.

This clone was counted a few times. The rearrangement joins TRBV23-1 to TRBJ1-1, with D maybe TRBD1 (5 bases). TRBV23-1 is filed as an ORF, its function uncertain. V lost 8 bases and J 4 bases, leaving 11 bases between the germline ends. The CDR3 runs to 12 residues. The CDR3 DNA is TGCGCCAGCCCTCCGGGGGGCACTGAAGCTTTCTTT. This translates into CASPPGGTEAFF.

The rearrangement uses TRBV7-9 and TRBJ1-4; D not resolved. Germline V lookup: CDR1 SEHNR, CDR2 FQNEAQ (reference sequence). CDR3 length equals 14 residues. V was cut by 5 bases and J by 6 bases, with 13 bases left in between. CDR3 bases: TGTGCCAGCAGCCCTCTCGTCCAGGATGAAAAACTGTTTTTT. Its protein is CASSPLVQDEKLFF. The variable domain in full, completed from reference TRBV7-9 and TRBJ1-4, reads DTGVSQNPRHKITKRGQNVTFRCDPISEHNRLYWYRQTLGQGPEFLTYFQNEAQLEKSRLLSDRFSAERPKGSFSTLEIQRTEQGDSAMYLCASSPLVQDEKLFFGSGTQLSVL.

The chain is built from TRBV3-1 (or the pseudogene TRBV3-2) and TRBJ1-1; D is unclear. The V gene lost 0 bases and the J gene lost 8 bases, with 10 bases spanning the gap. Germline V gives CDR1 LGHDT, CDR2 YNNKEL (reference sequence). CDR3 length: 13 residues. The DNA for the CDR3 is TGTGCCAGCAGCCAAGAGGGCCTCTCAGAAGCTTTCTTT. Translated: CASSQEGLSEAFF.

This clone occurred once. The CDR3 DNA reads TGCAGTGCAGCTCTTAACTATGGCTACACCTTC. Translated: CSAALNYGYTF. This rearrangement joins TRBV20-1 to TRBJ1-2; D not resolved. V lost 6 bases and J lost 1, with 6 bases in between. The CDR3 is 11 residues long. Germline CDR1 reads DFQATT; CDR2 reads SNEGSKA (reference sequence).

The chain uses TRBV5-1 and TRBJ2-5, with TRBD1 matching 8 bases. V shed 7 bases and J 2 bases; nucleotides not matched to a gene: 7. The CDR3 length is 14 residues. The germline V gene encodes CDR1 SGHRS and CDR2 YFSETQ. CDR3 DNA: TGCGCCAGCGGAGATACAGGGGGTCAAGAGACCCAGTACTTC. Residues: CASGDTGGQETQYF.

The V and J genes are TRBV7-2 and TRBJ2-7; D not certain. V was shortened by 3 bases and J by 3 bases, with 3 bases between the two germline ends. The CDR3 contains 11 residues. Germline CDR1 is SGHTA and CDR2 is FQGNSA. Written as DNA, the CDR3 is TGTGCCAGCAGCTTTAACTACGAGCAGTACTTC. Its translation is CASSFNYEQYF.

The CDR3 nucleotides are TGTGCCAGCAGTTACCTTTCGGGGGGGCATTCACCCCTCCACTTT. Translated, it gives CASSYLSGGHSPLHF. V usage is TRBV6-5 and J usage is TRBJ1-6, with D possibly being TRBD1 (6 bases). Trimming stripped 2 bases from V and 8 bases from J, with 13 bases between. The CDR3 has 15 amino acids. CDR1 MNHEY and CDR2 SVGAGI come from the germline V gene.

This chain connects TRBV27 to TRBJ1-2; possible D gene TRBD1, 5 bases. The CDR3 has 14 residues. The V end lost 4 bases, the J end lost 5 bases, and 14 bases lay between the germline ends. The germline V gene encodes CDR1 MNHEY and CDR2 SMNVEV (reference sequence). The CDR3 bases are TGTGCCAGCAGTTACCAAGGGGCCCCTTATGGCTACACCTTC. Encoded protein: CASSYQGAPYGYTF.

The gene calls are TRBV3-1 (or the pseudogene TRBV3-2) and TRBJ2-7, with D possibly matching TRBD2 (5 bases). Germline V gene data show CDR1 as LGHDT and CDR2 as YNNKEL (reference sequence). The CDR3 runs to 14 residues. V dropped 3 bases and J dropped 6 bases, with 15 bases sitting between them. The CDR3 region is CASSQIPGIIEQYF. As DNA, the CDR3 is TGTGCCAGCAGCCAGATACCCGGGATTATCGAGCAGTACTTC.

The chain carries TRBV2 and TRBJ1-5; a weak D match, TRBD1 (5 bases). The V end lost 6 bases, the J end lost 0 bases, and 12 bases lay between the germline ends. The V gene's germline CDR1 is SNHLY and CDR2 FYNNEI. The CDR3 loop spans 15 amino acids. The CDR3 sequence: CASRFQGHSNQPQHF. In nucleotides, the CDR3 is TGTGCCAGCAGATTCCAGGGCCATAGCAATCAGCCCCAGCATTTT.

The V call is TRBV27, the J call TRBJ2-1; 11 nucleotides agree with TRBD2. Germline CDR1 is MNHEY and CDR2 is SMNVEV (reference sequence). This CDR3 comprises 17 residues. Germline trimming cut 7 bases from V and 0 bases from J; bases unmatched to any gene: 8. The CDR3 DNA reads as TGTGCCAGCACCCCCGGACTAGCGGGTCGCTCCTACAATGAGCAGTTCTTC. This translates into CASTPGLAGRSYNEQFF.

CDR3 amino acids: CASSPQGSGELFF. Written as DNA, the CDR3 is TGTGCCAGCAGCCCACAGGGTTCCGGGGAGCTGTTTTTT. The chain is built from TRBV7-9 and TRBJ2-2; the D gene is possibly TRBD1 (6 bases). Deletions cut 5 bases from V and 6 bases from J, with 10 bases between. The CDR3 length is 13 residues. Per germline, CDR1 SEHNR and CDR2 FQNEAQ (reference sequence).

The rearrangement uses TRBV7-9 and TRBJ1-4; 7 nucleotides match TRBD1. CDR3 length equals 15 residues. Per germline, CDR1 SEHNR and CDR2 FQNEAQ (reference sequence). V shed 6 bases and J 5 bases; nucleotides not matched to a gene: 9. In nucleotides, the CDR3 is TGTGCCAGCAGAAGGGGGCTGGGAAACAATGAAAAACTGTTTTTT. Translated, it gives CASRRGLGNNEKLFF.

The gene calls are TRBV5-1 and TRBJ1-6; TRBD1 matches at 8 bases. V lost 4 bases and J lost 10; bases outside the gene matches: 10. CDR1 is SGHRS and CDR2 is YFSETQ in the germline V gene. The CDR3 covers 15 residues. CDR3 protein: CASSPYGQGGSPLHF. CDR3 DNA: TGCGCCAGCAGCCCCTACGGACAGGGTGGGTCACCCCTCCACTTT.

The chain links TRBV5-6 to TRBJ1-6, with 7 bases that match TRBD1. V lost 3 bases to trimming and J lost 2 bases; unmatched junction nucleotides: 5. CDR3 length equals 16 residues. Germline CDR1 is SGHDT and CDR2 is YYEEEE. CDR3: CASSSFGQAYNSPLHF. In DNA, the CDR3 is TGTGCCAGCAGCTCTTTCGGACAGGCCTATAATTCACCCCTCCACTTT. The full variable domain, with the rest looked up from reference TRBV5-6 and TRBJ1-6, is DAGVTQSPTHLIKTRGQQVTLRCSPKSGHDTVSWYQQALGQGPQFIFQYYEEEERQRGNFPDRFSGHQFPNYSSELNVNALLLGDSALYLCASSSFGQAYNSPLHFGNGTRLTVT.

This clone was picked up one time. V usage is TRBV6-5 and J usage is TRBJ2-7; 7 bases line up with TRBD2. CDR3 length: 15 residues. The germline V gene encodes CDR1 MNHEY and CDR2 SVGAGI. The J segment lost 2 bases and the V segment lost 8 bases, leaving 12 bases of the junction unmatched. The CDR3 region has the DNA TGTGCCAGCCAGATCTGGGGAGGGCGAACCTACGAGCAGTACTTC. The encoded protein is CASQIWGGRTYEQYF.

V usage is TRBV18 and J usage is TRBJ1-2; TRBD1 matches at 7 bases. The germline CDR1 and CDR2 sequences are KGHSH and LQKENI. V was clipped by 2 bases and J by 5 bases; unmatched bases: 14. This CDR3 is built from 17 residues. Written as DNA, the CDR3 is TGTGCCAGCTCACCAGTCCCTAACAGGGGAGGAACATATGGCTACACCTTC. Translating it yields CASSPVPNRGGTYGYTF.

The chain couples TRBV6-4 to TRBJ2-1; TRBD1 aligns across 7 bases. The CDR3 spans 15 residues. In germline, CDR1 is MRHNA, CDR2 SNTAGT. Trimming took 5 bases from V and 8 from J; bases not matched to a gene: 12. The CDR3 DNA reads as TGTGCCAGCAGTCCCGGGGACAGCCCATACTATGAGCAGTTCTTC. Protein: CASSPGDSPYYEQFF.

The rearrangement joins TRBV5-4 to TRBJ1-4, with a weak D call TRBD1 (5 bases). The germline V and J ends were trimmed by 4 bases and 8 bases, with 27 bases remaining between them. Germline lookup yields CDR1 SGHNT and CDR2 YYREEE (reference sequence). This CDR3 region has 18 residues. The CDR3 region is CASSRGAGTGVVHEKLFF. CDR3 nucleotides: TGTGCCAGCAGCCGAGGGGCAGGGACGGGGGTTGTACACGAAAAACTGTTTTTT.

The chain recombines TRBV27 with TRBJ1-5, with a weak D call TRBD1 (5 bases). The CDR3 runs 18 residues. Trimming took off 1 base at V and 7 bases at J, with 23 bases between the two ends. Germline lookup yields CDR1 MNHEY and CDR2 SMNVEV (reference sequence). The CDR3 coding sequence is TGTGCCAGCAGTTTATTCCCCCATGACAGAACCACGCAGCAGCCCCAGCATTTT. Its protein product is CASSLFPHDRTTQQPQHF.

This clone was seen only once. The J gene is TRBJ1-5, the V gene TRBV15; D unclear. Germline CDR1 and CDR2: LNHNV and YYDKDF (reference sequence). This CDR3 has 13 amino acids. V lost 3 bases, J lost 4 bases, and 7 bases lay in between. CDR3 protein: CATSSTVNQPQHF. As DNA, the CDR3 is TGTGCCACCAGCAGTACAGTTAATCAGCCCCAGCATTTT. Based on the CDR3 plus reference TRBV15 and TRBJ1-5, the full variable domain is DAMVIQNPRYQVTQFGKPVTLSCSQTLNHNVMYWYQQKSSQAPKLLFHYYDKDFNNEADTPDNFQSRRPNTSFCFLDIRSPGLGDTAMYLCATSSTVNQPQHFGDGTRLSIL.

The rearrangement joins TRBV2 to TRBJ2-7; 7 bases are shared with TRBD2. The CDR3 sequence is 16 residues long. V was pared by 1 base and J by 2 bases, with 8 bases of the junction left unmatched. CDR1 and CDR2 from the germline V gene are SNHLY and FYNNEI. DNA of the CDR3: TGTGCCAGCAGTGAAGTGGGGGGGACGGGGGCCTACGAGCAGTACTTC. It yields the protein CASSEVGGTGAYEQYF.

This sequence joins TRBV24-1 and TRBJ2-1, with D possibly being TRBD2 (6 bases). Germline CDR1 and CDR2: KGHDR and SFDVKD. CDR3 length equals 13 residues. V lost 2 bases and J 10 bases, leaving 11 bases between the germline ends. CDR3 coding DNA: TGTGCCACCAGTGATTATCTGGCGGGGGAGCAGTTCTTC. Protein product: CATSDYLAGEQFF.

The V and J genes are TRBV5-1 and TRBJ2-3, with 9 bases fitting TRBD2. V shed 0 bases, J shed 2 bases, and the junction held 4 bases outside the gene matches. The CDR3 sequence is 16 residues long. Germline V CDR1 and CDR2: SGHRS, YFSETQ. CDR3: CASSLAAGGNTDTQYF. The CDR3, as DNA: TGCGCCAGCAGCTTGGCGGCGGGGGGGAACACAGATACGCAGTATTTT.

This clone was counted a few times. The chain carries TRBV19 and TRBJ1-3; tentative D call: TRBD1 (5 bases). Germline CDR1 is LNHDA and CDR2 is SQIVND (reference sequence). This CDR3 has 15 residues. Trimming shortened V by 2 bases and J by 0 bases, and 8 bases separated the two germline ends. CDR3 sequence reads: CASSIWGSSGNTIYF. The CDR3, as DNA: TGTGCCAGTAGTATATGGGGCTCCTCTGGAAACACCATATATTTT.

This clone was seen at least ten times. The rearrangement uses TRBV5-1 and TRBJ1-5; TRBD1 is a possible D gene (5 bases). V lost 4 bases, J lost 6 bases, and 17 bases lay in between. The CDR3 has 15 amino acids. Germline V gene lookup returns CDR1 SGHRS and CDR2 YFSETQ. CDR3 sequence reads: CASSPSWGDIQPQHF. The CDR3 DNA is TGCGCCAGCAGCCCGAGCTGGGGGGATATTCAGCCCCAGCATTTT.

The CDR3 loop reads CASSITAAYEQYF. The CDR3 DNA is TGTGCCAGTAGTATTACAGCAGCCTACGAGCAGTACTTC. This chain joins TRBV19 and TRBJ2-7; no firm D call. Trimming removed 3 bases from V and 2 bases from J, with 8 bases in between. The CDR3 is 13 amino acids. Germline lookup yields CDR1 LNHDA and CDR2 SQIVND (reference sequence).

The chain is built from TRBV5-1 and TRBJ1-4; perhaps TRBD1 as D (5 bases). The length of the CDR3 is 14 residues. CDR1 and CDR2 (germline): SGHRS, YFSETQ. Trimming removed 4 bases at V and 7 bases at J, with 14 bases between. CDR3 amino acids: CASSRGTSGEKLFF. CDR3 nucleotide sequence: TGCGCCAGCAGCCGAGGGACTTCTGGTGAAAAACTGTTTTTT.

The chain employs TRBV3-1 (or the pseudogene TRBV3-2) and TRBJ2-5, with TRBD2 matching over 7 bases. V was clipped by 0 bases and J by 5 bases; unmatched bases: 9. The germline V gene has CDR1 LGHDT and CDR2 YNNKEL (reference sequence). This CDR3 comprises 16 residues. The CDR3 coding sequence is TGTGCCAGCAGCCAAGATTTGGCTAGCGGCCGGGAGACCCAGTACTTC. It encodes CASSQDLASGRETQYF.

This clone was recorded once. This chain joins TRBV19 and TRBJ2-7; D possibly corresponds to TRBD2 (5 bases). This CDR3 spans 13 amino acids. Trimming removed 9 bases from V and 7 bases from J, with 19 bases in between. Germline V gene sequence: CDR1 LNHDA, CDR2 SQIVND (reference sequence). CDR3 amino acids: CASGDYTRGEQYF. CDR3 sequence (DNA): TGTGCCAGCGGAGATTACACCCGGGGTGAGCAGTACTTC.